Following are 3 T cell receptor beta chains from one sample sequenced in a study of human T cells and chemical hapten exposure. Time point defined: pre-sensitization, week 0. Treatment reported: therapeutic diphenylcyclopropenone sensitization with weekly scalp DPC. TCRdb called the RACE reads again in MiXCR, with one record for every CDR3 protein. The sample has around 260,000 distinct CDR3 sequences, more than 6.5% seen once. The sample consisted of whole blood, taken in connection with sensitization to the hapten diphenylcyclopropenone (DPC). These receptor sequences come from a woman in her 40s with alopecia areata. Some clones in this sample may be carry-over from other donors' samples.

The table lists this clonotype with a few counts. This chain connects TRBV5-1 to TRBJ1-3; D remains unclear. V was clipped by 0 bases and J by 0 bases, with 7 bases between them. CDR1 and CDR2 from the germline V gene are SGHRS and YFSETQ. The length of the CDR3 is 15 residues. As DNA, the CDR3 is TGCGCCAGCAGCTTGGATCCAGGCTCTGGAAACACCATATATTTT. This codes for CASSLDPGSGNTIYF.

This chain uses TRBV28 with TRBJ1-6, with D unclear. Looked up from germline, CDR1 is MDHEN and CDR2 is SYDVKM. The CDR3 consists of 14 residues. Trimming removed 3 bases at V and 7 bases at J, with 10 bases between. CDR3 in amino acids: CASSFGRLNSPLHF. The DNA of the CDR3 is TGTGCCAGCAGTTTCGGACGGCTGAATTCACCCCTCCACTTT.

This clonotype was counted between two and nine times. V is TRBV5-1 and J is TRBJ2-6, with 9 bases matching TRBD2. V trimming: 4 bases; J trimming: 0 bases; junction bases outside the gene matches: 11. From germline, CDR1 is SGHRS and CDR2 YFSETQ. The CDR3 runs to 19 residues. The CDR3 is CASSPASLAGISGANVLTF. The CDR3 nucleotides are TGCGCCAGCAGCCCCGCCTCACTAGCGGGCATCTCTGGGGCCAACGTCCTGACTTTC.